A single T cell receptor beta chain is shown here with its context. Its antigen is not known. Germline V lookup: CDR1 LNHNV, CDR2 YYDKDF (reference sequence). The CDR3 is 15 amino acids. Between the trimmed V and J ends, which lost 1 base and 6 bases, there was a span of 13 bases. This sample was taken from a study of T-cell memory formation after mild COVID-19. At the level of the study: For the most part, TCR clusters were specific to one donor.

Study-level findings and limits: CD4+ contracting clones lay mainly in CM and EM, CD8+ ones in EMRA. Second-wave clones that peaked on day 37 lacked confirmed SARS-CoV-2 specificity.

MiXCR, applied by TCRdb to the 5' RACE reads, yields one record per CDR3 protein. The sample has some 290,000 distinct CDR3 sequences, roughly 16% seen once. Material: PBMCs or a T cell subset sorted from them (not recorded which). V and J are TRBV15 and TRBJ2-1; D is tentatively TRBD1 or TRBD2 (6 bases each). The receptor was derived from a man aged 18 to 29 who had mild COVID-19 (a few samples of this study predate the infection). Cell type and time point are not known. CDR3 amino acids: CATSRGTAGGNEQFF. The DNA for the CDR3 is TGTGCCACCAGCAGAGGGACAGCCGGGGGCAATGAGCAGTTCTTC.